Listed below are T cell receptor beta chains from one sample, sequenced in a study of T cell changes during pregnancy in multiple sclerosis. Generated by immunoSEQ multiplex PCR, the TCRdb table keeps only in-frame clones and is missing some. The sample holds around 62,000 clones, about 90% seen once. The starting material was peripheral blood, obtained in the second trimester of pregnancy. The receptors were sampled from a female donor in good health, enrolled as a control in a pregnancy study. Each CDR3 is given with its conserved first and last residue. A D gene is named only where the DNA matches it firmly. The size entry is marked missing in some rows and otherwise reads once, few, many or a size class.

>TRBJ1-2|TRBV5-6|TRBD1|NA
TGTGCCAGCAGCTGGGACAGTGATGGCTACACCTTC
CASSWDSDGYTF
>TRBJ2-1|TRBV27|NA|NA
TGTGCCAGCAGTTTATCCATCTACAATGAGCAGTTCTTC
CASSLSIYNEQFF
>TRBJ2-1|TRBV5-1|NA|NA
TGCGCCAGCAGCCCTCTAGTAGATGAGCAGTTCTTC
CASSPLVDEQFF
>TRBJ2-2|TRBV7-3|TRBD1|NA
TGTGCCAGCAGCTTAGTTGGACAGGGGAAAGGGGAGCTGTTTTTT
CASSLVGQGKGELFF
>TRBJ2-3|TRBV19|NA|NA
TGTGCCAGTAGTATTGGGACTGACACAGATACGCAGTATTTT
CASSIGTDTDTQYF
>TRBJ2-5|TRBV7-9|TRBD1|NA
TGTGCCAGCAGCATCGGGACAGCTGTAGAAGAGACCCAGTACTTC
CASSIGTAVEETQYF
>TRBJ1-4|TRBV5-6|NA|NA
TGTGCCAGCAGCACGGGACAAAGAAATGAAAAACTGTTTTTT
CASSTGQRNEKLFF
>TRBJ2-1|TRBV5-5|TRBD2|NA
TGTGCCAGCAGCCCCGGACTAGCGGCCTATGAGCAGTTCTTC
CASSPGLAAYEQFF
>TRBJ1-5|TRBV27|NA|few
TGTGCCAGCAGTACGGGCAATCAGCCCCAGCATTTT
CASSTGNQPQHF
>TRBJ2-7|TRBV28|TRBD1|NA
TGTGCCAGCAGGACCACAGGGGGCACCTACGAGCAGTACTTC
CASRTTGGTYEQYF
>TRBJ2-7|TRBV28|TRBD2|NA
TGTGCCAGCTCTGGGAGTAGCGGGAGGGCGAGAGGCTTC
CASSGSSGRARGF
>TRBJ2-7|TRBV7-3|TRBD2|NA
TGTGCCAGCAGCGCTGGGACTACTTCGGGCGAGCAGTACTTC
CASSAGTTSGEQYF
>TRBJ1-1|TRBV9|NA|NA
TGTGCCAGCAGCGTAGGTGGAGGTAGTGGTGAAGCTTTCTTT
CASSVGGGSGEAFF
>TRBJ2-7|TRBV7-9|NA|NA
TGTGCCAGCAGCCTTGCCTTCGCGTCCTACGAGCAGTACTTC
CASSLAFASYEQYF
>TRBJ1-4|TRBV29-1|NA|NA
TGCAGCGTTGAGGAGGGATCTAATGAAAAACTGTTTTTT
CSVEEGSNEKLFF
>TRBJ1-1|TRBV27|TRBD1|NA
TGTGCCAGCACGCAATTCGGGACAGGATGGAGCAGCGAAGCTTTCTTT
CASTQFGTGWSSEAFF
>TRBJ1-5|TRBV18|NA|NA
TGTGCCAGCTCACCCGCCGGGTTTGATCAGCCCCAGCATTTT
CASSPAGFDQPQHF
>TRBJ1-1|TRBV15|NA|NA
TGTGCCACCAGCAGAGATCGAGGGAACACTGAAGCTTTCTTT
CATSRDRGNTEAFF
>TRBJ2-7|TRBV6-6|NA|NA
TGTGCCAGCAGCCGCGCCTCTTCGTGGTACTTC
CASSRASSWYF
>TRBJ2-1|TRBV4-1|NA|NA
TGCGCCAGCAGCCAAGAGGGACTCCCTTCATTGGATGAGCAGTTCTTC
CASSQEGLPSLDEQFF
>TRBJ2-7|TRBV11-1|NA|NA
TGTGCCAGCAGCTTAGCTTACGAGGGTTTCTACTCCTACGAGCAGTACTTC
CASSLAYEGFYSYEQYF
>TRBJ1-1|TRBV19|TRBD1|NA
TGTGCCAGTAGGCTAACAGGGGTGAACACTGAAGCTTTCTTT
CASRLTGVNTEAFF
>TRBJ1-2|TRBV10-3|NA|NA
TGTGCCATCAGTGAGTCGGGCAGGGCTGGCTACACCTTC
CAISESGRAGYTF
>TRBJ2-7|TRBV6-5|TRBD2|NA
TGTGCCAGCAGTTACTCAGGGACTAGCGGGGGGTACGAGCAGTACTTC
CASSYSGTSGGYEQYF
>TRBJ2-3|TRBV29-1|TRBD2|NA
TGCAGCGCTCGGGGACTAGGCCCAGATACGCAGTATTTT
CSARGLGPDTQYF
>TRBJ2-1|TRBV2|TRBD2|NA
TGTGCCAGCAGCCAATCTAGCGGAACCTACAATGAGCAGTTCTTC
CASSQSSGTYNEQFF
>TRBJ1-4|TRBV6-6|NA|NA
TGTGCCAGCAGTCCGCTCAGTGAAAAACTGTTTTTT
CASSPLSEKLFF
>TRBJ1-1|TRBV5-4|TRBD1|NA
TGTGCCAGCAGCTCTACTATGACAGGGAGAGCTTTCTTT
CASSSTMTGRAFF
>TRBJ2-3|TRBV13|TRBD2|NA
TGTGCCAGCAGCCCCGGGGGGGCCAGTGATACGCAGTATTTT
CASSPGGASDTQYF
>TRBJ2-3|TRBV5-1|TRBD2|NA
TGCGCCAGCAGCTTGCCGGGGGGGAGAGATACGCAGTATTTT
CASSLPGGRDTQYF
>TRBJ1-1|TRBV7-8|NA|NA
TGTGCCAGCAGCGGCACTAGGGAGGCCATGAACACTGAAGCTTTCTTT
CASSGTREAMNTEAFF
>TRBJ1-1|TRBV9|TRBD1|NA
TGTGCCAGCAGCCCGAACTCACAGGGGACTGAAGCTTTCTTT
CASSPNSQGTEAFF
>TRBJ2-5|TRBV11-2|NA|NA
TGTGCCAGCAGCTTAGGTTGGGCAGGGCGAGAGACCCAGTACTTC
CASSLGWAGRETQYF
>TRBJ1-1|TRBV25-1|NA|few
TGTGCCAGCAGTGAACAGGGGAACACTGAAGCTTTCTTT
CASSEQGNTEAFF
>TRBJ2-1|TRBV28|TRBD1|NA
TGTGCCAGCAGTTCTGGGACAGGGGGTTATGAGCAGTTCTTC
CASSSGTGGYEQFF
>TRBJ1-5|TRBV28|NA|NA
TGTGCCAGCAGTTTCCCCAGGGCGGACAATCAGCCCCAGCATTTT
CASSFPRADNQPQHF
>TRBJ2-1|TRBV30|NA|NA
TGTGCCTGTAGCACCGGGTCAGTCCTCAATGAGCAGTTCTTC
CACSTGSVLNEQFF
>TRBJ2-7|TRBV9|TRBD1|NA
TGTGCCAGCAGCGTAGGGGGTGCAGGACAGGGCTACGAGCAGTACTTC
CASSVGGAGQGYEQYF
>TRBJ2-3|TRBV9|TRBD2|NA
TGTGCCAGCAGCGACTCTAGCGGGGAGGACCCTGAGCGCGATACGCAGTATTTT
CASSDSSGEDPERDTQYF
>TRBJ1-2|TRBV29-1|NA|NA
TGCAGCGTTGAAGTCCGACACGGTGGCTACACCTTC
CSVEVRHGGYTF
>TRBJ2-3|TRBV19|TRBD2|NA
TGTGCCAGTAGTATGGGTCCTACTAGCGGGAGTTCCGCAGATACGCAGTATTTT
CASSMGPTSGSSADTQYF
>TRBJ2-7|TRBV5-1|TRBD2|NA
TGCGCCAGCAGGGGGACTAGCGGGAGTAAAAGCTCCTACGAGCAGTACTTC
CASRGTSGSKSSYEQYF
>TRBJ2-1|TRBV7-2|NA|NA
TGTGCCAGCAGCTTAGATAGCGCCTCTACCTACAATGAGCAGTTCTTC
CASSLDSASTYNEQFF
>TRBJ2-3|TRBV13|NA|NA
TGTGCCAGCAGCTTAAGCTCAGATACGCAGTATTTT
CASSLSSDTQYF
>TRBJ2-1|TRBV6-1|TRBD1|NA
TGTGCCAGCAGCAGGACAGGAGAACCCTACAATGAGCAGTTCTTC
CASSRTGEPYNEQFF
>TRBJ2-4|TRBV2|NA|once
TGTGCCAGCGTACCCACACAGGGTGCCAAAAACATTCAGTACTTC
CASVPTQGAKNIQYF
>TRBJ2-1|TRBV6-1|TRBD2|NA
TGTGCCAGCAGTGCGCCGGGACTAGCGGGTGTAAATGAGCAGTTCTTC
CASSAPGLAGVNEQFF
>TRBJ2-3|TRBV19|NA|NA
TGTGCCAGTAGTATAGGGGGGCTCGCAGATACGCAGTATTTT
CASSIGGLADTQYF
>TRBJ2-1|TRBV6-5|NA|once
TGTGCCAGCGTCGCTTACCCCCGGGAGCTCAATGAGCAGTTCTTC
CASVAYPRELNEQFF
>TRBJ2-1|TRBV4-2|NA|NA
TGTGCCAGCAGCCAAGATCTTGACTCTCGCTCCTACAATGAGCAGTTCTTC
CASSQDLDSRSYNEQFF
>TRBJ2-7|TRBV27|NA|NA
TGTGCCAGCAGTCCAATAGGGGGACGGCCAAGTCTGGAGCAGTACTTC
CASSPIGGRPSLEQYF